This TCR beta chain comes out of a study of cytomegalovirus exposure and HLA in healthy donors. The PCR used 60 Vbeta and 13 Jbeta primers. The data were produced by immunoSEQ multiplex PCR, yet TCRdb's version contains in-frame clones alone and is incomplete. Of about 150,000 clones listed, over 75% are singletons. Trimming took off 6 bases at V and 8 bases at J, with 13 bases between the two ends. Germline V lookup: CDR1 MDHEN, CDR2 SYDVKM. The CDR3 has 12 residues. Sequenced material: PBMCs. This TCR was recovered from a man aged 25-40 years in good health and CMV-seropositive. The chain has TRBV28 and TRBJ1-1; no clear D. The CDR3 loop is CASSLTHREAFF. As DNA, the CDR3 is TGTGCCAGCAGCCTCACCCACAGAGAAGCTTTCTTT.